The sequence of this T cell receptor (beta chain) was determined in a study of shared clonotypes between healthy human individuals. In the original processing: Filtering differed, since immunoSEQ gave only junction sequences and no quality scores. Generated by immunoSEQ multiplex PCR, the TCRdb table keeps only in-frame clones and is missing some. V and J calls and clone size are given by that table; D and trimming were obtained from the DNA. The sample lists over a million clones; under 99% were seen once. The CDR3 has 12 residues. Germline assignment: CDR1 SGHAT and CDR2 FQDESV (reference sequence). V lost 5 bases and J 3 bases, leaving 8 bases between the germline ends.

The source is a man younger than 45 in good health. The sequencing input was naive CD4+ T cells sorted from blood. Regarding subset: CD45RA+ positively selected. This chain joins TRBV11-1 and TRBJ2-7; D possibly corresponds to TRBD1 (5 bases). CDR3 sequence: CASSRTSYEQYF. DNA for the CDR3: TGTGCCAGCAGCCGGACAAGCTACGAGCAGTACTTC.